This T cell receptor beta chain was documented in a study of monozygotic twins with inflammatory bowel disease. General study points: Those with IBD had lower TCRbeta diversity (inverse Simpson) than their healthy co-twins did.

This CDR3 spans 13 amino acids. Germline CDR1 SNHLY, CDR2 FYNNEI. TCRdb re-called the 5' RACE reads; one entry per CDR3 protein, DNA not given. In total, the table holds 190,000 or so distinct CDR3 sequences. Concerning this clonotype itself: The antigen is unknown.

Sequences were obtained from blood. This TCR was sampled from a human donor with ulcerative colitis or Crohn's disease, or a healthy co-twin of an affected twin (not recorded which). The chain has TRBV2 and TRBJ2-5. CDR3 region: CASSVSRVETQYF.